What follows is one T cell receptor (beta chain) and its context. Which antigen it targets is not known. Nothing much larger sits one base from this clone, and base qualities are not available. This sample was taken from a study of blood T cell repertoires in COVID-19 (dated by TCRdb to about 2020). Context from the whole study: The collaborator samples originated in the United States, Italy and Spain and spanned the acute and convalescent phases of COVID-19. Sample metadata almost always included a de-identified subject ID, COVID-19 status, age in years and sex. HLA class I and class II types, where available, came from metadata supplied by the sample provider rather than from assay-based typing. Deeply sampled blood TCRbeta repertoires from subjects exposed to, actively infected with, or recovered from COVID-19 were included in the dataset. The repertoires were released in a freely available public database intended as a resource for research on the immune response to SARS-CoV-2. The samples were drawn from two sources: the first 160 participants of the ongoing ImmuneRACE study, and over 1,000 subjects contributed by 6 global collaborators. The prospective study material was composed of cDNA or gDNA derived from T cells, B-cell-depleted T cells, or PBMCs. The research as a whole found: How much clinical and demographic metadata was included differed by source and by participant, and the metadata was provided uncurated.

Participants in the prospective study were enrolled through a virtual design, were aged 18 to 89 years, and lived in approximately 25 United States geographic areas. Cohort assignment in the prospective study relied on participant-reported clinical history from a screening survey and a study questionnaire. For ImmuneRACE Cohort 3, a participant was defined as recovered based on two consecutive negative NP/OP PCR tests, clearance by a healthcare professional, or resolution of symptoms. Mobile phlebotomists in the prospective study collected whole blood, serum and a nasopharyngeal or oropharyngeal swab from every participant. Over a roughly 2-month period, participants in the prospective study had the option of providing additional blood draws and questionnaires. Blood samples from the prospective study were shipped frozen or at room temperature prior to DNA extraction. The junction shows trimming of 0 bases on V and 7 bases on J, plus 14 bases between the germline ends. Taken from cysteine to phenylalanine, the CDR3 has 14 residues. The only DNA kept is the CDR3, 42 bases in frame from the first base. Sequences SGHRS (CDR1) and YFSETQ (CDR2) are obtained from the germline V gene.

TCRbeta CDR3 regions were amplified from genomic DNA by means of the immunoSEQ Assay, a bias-controlled multiplex PCR. In the original analysis: The number of nucleated cells in each sample was estimated by amplification of reference gene primers within the assay. To quantify the absolute abundance of each unique TCRbeta CDR3 rearrangement, sequence reads were collapsed and filtered. Productive Simpson clonality was computed per sample as the square root of Simpson's diversity index over productive rearrangements. TCRdb's version of the immuneACCESS table is confined to in-frame rearrangements and falls short of the full clone set. An unresolved V gene accounts for under half of the shortfall where checked; the remainder is of unknown origin. The DNA was the basis for D and trimming; V, J and clone size are from that table. Within this sample are 350,000 to 400,000 clones, with roughly 87% of them counted one time only. In total, the top ten clones hold 2.5% to 3.5% of the sample.

In this chain, TRBV5-1 is recombined with TRBJ2-7; no confident D gene assignment can be made. Sequencing used PBMCs or T cells enriched from blood (not recorded which). This receptor was identified in a woman in her twenties or thirties who had recovered from COVID-19. CDR3 loop: CASSLASGEQEQYF. The nucleotides read TGCGCCAGCAGCTTGGCGAGTGGCGAACAGGAGCAGTACTTC.